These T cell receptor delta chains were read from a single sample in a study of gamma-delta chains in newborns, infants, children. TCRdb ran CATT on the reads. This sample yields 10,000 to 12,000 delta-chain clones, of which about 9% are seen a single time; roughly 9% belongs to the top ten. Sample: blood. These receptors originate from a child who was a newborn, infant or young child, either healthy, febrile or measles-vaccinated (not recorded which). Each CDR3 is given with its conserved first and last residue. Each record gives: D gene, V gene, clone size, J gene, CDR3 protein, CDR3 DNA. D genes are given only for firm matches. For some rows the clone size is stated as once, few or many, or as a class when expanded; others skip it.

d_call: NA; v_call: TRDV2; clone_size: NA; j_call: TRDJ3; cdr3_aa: CACDPPLISWDTRQMFF; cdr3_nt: TGTGCCTGTGACCCCCCTCTTATTTCCTGGGACACCCGACAGATGTTTTTC
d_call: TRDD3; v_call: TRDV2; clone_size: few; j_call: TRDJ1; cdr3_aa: CACDGLGDNPYNDKLIF; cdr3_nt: TGTGCCTGTGACGGCCTGGGGGATAACCCCTACAACGATAAACTCATCTTT
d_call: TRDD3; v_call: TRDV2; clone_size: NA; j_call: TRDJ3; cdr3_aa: CACDTVLGDGDTWDTRQMFF; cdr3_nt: TGTGCCTGTGACACAGTACTGGGGGACGGAGACACCTGGGACACCCGACAGATGTTTTTC
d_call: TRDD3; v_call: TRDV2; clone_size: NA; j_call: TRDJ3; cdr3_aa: CACDTVGDPSSWDTRQMFF; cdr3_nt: TGTGCCTGTGACACCGTGGGGGATCCGAGCTCCTGGGACACCCGACAGATGTTTTTC
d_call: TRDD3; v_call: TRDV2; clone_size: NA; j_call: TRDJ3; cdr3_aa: CACDTVGSTTGGSSSWDTRQMFF; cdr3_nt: TGTGCCTGTGACACCGTAGGTAGTACTACTGGGGGATCCAGCTCCTGGGACACCCGACAGATGTTTTTC
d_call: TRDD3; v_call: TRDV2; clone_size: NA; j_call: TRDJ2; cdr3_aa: CACDPLFSLGDLTAQLFF; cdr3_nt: TGTGCCTGTGACCCCTTATTCTCGCTGGGGGATTTGACAGCACAACTCTTCTTT
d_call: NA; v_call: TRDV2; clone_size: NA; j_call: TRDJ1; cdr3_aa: CACDTVLRTDKLIF; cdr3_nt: TGTGCCTGTGACACCGTACTTAGGACCGATAAACTCATCTTT
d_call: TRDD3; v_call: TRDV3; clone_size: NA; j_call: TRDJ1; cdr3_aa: CAFWGITDKLIF; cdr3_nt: TGTGCCTTTTGGGGGATAACCGATAAACTCATCTTT
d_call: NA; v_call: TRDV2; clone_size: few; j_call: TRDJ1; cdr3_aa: CACDTWGGTDKLIF; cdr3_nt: TGTGCCTGTGACACCTGGGGGGGGACCGATAAACTCATCTTT
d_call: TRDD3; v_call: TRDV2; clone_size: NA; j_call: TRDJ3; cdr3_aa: CACDTATGGYGSWDTRQMFF; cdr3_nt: TGTGCCTGTGACACGGCTACTGGGGGATACGGATCCTGGGACACCCGACAGATGTTTTTC
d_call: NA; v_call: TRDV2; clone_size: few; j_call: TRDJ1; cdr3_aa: CACDTLLGSDKLIF; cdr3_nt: TGTGCCTGTGACACGTTACTGGGCTCCGATAAACTCATCTTT
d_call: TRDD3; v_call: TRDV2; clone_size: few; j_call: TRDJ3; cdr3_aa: CACDTLGGFSWDTRQMFF; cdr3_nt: TGTGCCTGTGACACGCTGGGGGGATTCTCCTGGGACACCCGACAGATGTTTTTC
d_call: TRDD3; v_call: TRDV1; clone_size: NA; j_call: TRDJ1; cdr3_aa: CALGEPGPLLGNTKNTDKLIF; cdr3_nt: TGTGCTCTTGGGGAACCTGGACCATTACTGGGGAATACAAAGAACACCGATAAACTCATCTTT
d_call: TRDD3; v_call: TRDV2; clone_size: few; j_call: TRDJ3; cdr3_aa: CACDVTGGSWDTRQMFF; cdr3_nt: TGTGCCTGTGACGTTACTGGGGGCTCCTGGGACACCCGACAGATGTTTTTC
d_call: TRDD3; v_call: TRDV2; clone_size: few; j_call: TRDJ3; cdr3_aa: CACDQATFSTGGYPSWDTRQMFF; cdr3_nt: TGTGCCTGTGACCAGGCTACCTTCAGTACTGGGGGATACCCATCCTGGGACACCCGACAGATGTTTTTC
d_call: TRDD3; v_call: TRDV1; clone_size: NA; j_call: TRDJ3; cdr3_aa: CALGVPGQPPETGGYHTPRKRSWDTRQMFF; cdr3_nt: TGTGCTCTTGGGGTTCCTGGGCAGCCCCCGGAAACTGGGGGATACCACACACCCCGTAAGCGATCCTGGGACACCCGACAGATGTTTTTC
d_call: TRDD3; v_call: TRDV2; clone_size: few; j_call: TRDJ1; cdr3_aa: CACVPLGDTDKLIF; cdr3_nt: TGTGCCTGTGTCCCCCTGGGGGACACCGATAAACTCATCTTT
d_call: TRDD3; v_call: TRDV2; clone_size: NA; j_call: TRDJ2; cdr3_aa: CACDQNYSPAPQLGDTLSRPPGLTAQLFF; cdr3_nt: TGTGCCTGTGACCAAAACTATAGTCCCGCGCCTCAGCTGGGGGATACGCTCTCACGTCCTCCAGGCCTCACAGCACAACTCTTCTTT
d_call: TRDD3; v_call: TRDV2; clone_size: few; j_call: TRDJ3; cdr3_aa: CACDTYWGIRSSWDTRQMFF; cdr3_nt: TGTGCCTGTGACACGTACTGGGGGATACGGAGCTCCTGGGACACCCGACAGATGTTTTTC
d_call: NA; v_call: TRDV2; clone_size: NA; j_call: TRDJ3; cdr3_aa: CACDTVLGPWDTRQMFF; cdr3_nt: TGTGCCTGTGACACCGTACTGGGACCCTGGGACACCCGACAGATGTTTTTC
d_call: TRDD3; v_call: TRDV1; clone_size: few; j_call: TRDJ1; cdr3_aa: CALGELVDGGYVDTDKLIF; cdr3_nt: TGTGCTCTTGGGGAACTAGTGGATGGGGGATACGTGGACACCGATAAACTCATCTTT
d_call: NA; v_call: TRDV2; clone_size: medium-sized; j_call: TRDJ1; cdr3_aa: CACDILGPDTDKLIF; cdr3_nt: TGTGCCTGTGACATCTTAGGCCCGGACACCGATAAACTCATCTTT
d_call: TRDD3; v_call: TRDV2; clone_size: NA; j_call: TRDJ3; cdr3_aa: CACDRIGLGALASWDTRQMFF; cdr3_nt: TGTGCCTGTGATCGGATTGGACTGGGGGCCCTCGCCTCCTGGGACACCCGACAGATGTTTTTC
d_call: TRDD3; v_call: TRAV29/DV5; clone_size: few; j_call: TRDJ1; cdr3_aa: CAATAGSYGPWGIKTHTDKLIF; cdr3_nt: TGTGCAGCAACCGCGGGGTCCTACGGTCCCTGGGGGATAAAAACGCACACCGATAAACTCATCTTT
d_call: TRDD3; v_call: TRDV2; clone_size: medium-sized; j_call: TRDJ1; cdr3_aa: CACSVLGDTLGTDKLIF; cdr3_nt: TGTGCCTGTTCTGTACTGGGGGATACTTTGGGCACCGATAAACTCATCTTT
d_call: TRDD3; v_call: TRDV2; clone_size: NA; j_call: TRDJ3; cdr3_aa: CARDSAGGYAESWDTRQMFF; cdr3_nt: TGTGCCCGTGACTCCGCGGGGGGATACGCGGAGTCCTGGGACACCCGACAGATGTTTTTC